The clone carrying this TCR beta chain appeared a single time. What it recognizes is unknown. The data derive from a study of blood T cells in healthy people across ages. Study-level information: About one barcoded beta molecule per two T cells was the capture yield of template switching. Study observations and caveats: Long-lived donors had more naive CD4+ cells and higher diversity than aged donors.

The CDR3 is 16 residues long. The germline V gene has CDR1 LNHNV and CDR2 YYDKDF (reference sequence). The germline V and J ends were trimmed by 4 bases and 0 bases, with 12 bases remaining between them. The authors ran a second PCR of roughly 7 to 11 cycles using a sample-barcoded 5' primer and a J-beta primer mix. Each cDNA was tagged by a template-switch adaptor containing 12 random nucleotides. Each CDR3 protein gets one entry after TCRdb re-called the 5' RACE reads with MiXCR. In the table there are 720,000 or so distinct CDR3 sequences, less than 45% of which are singletons. Sequenced: blood. This clonotype was obtained from an elderly man in good health. The chain recombines TRBV15 with TRBJ2-2; D call uncertain. CDR3 coding DNA: TGTGCCACCAGCAAGTGGAAAATCGCGAACACCGGGGAGCTGTTTTTT. As protein: CATSKWKIANTGELFF.